Following are 5 T cell receptor beta chains from one sample sequenced in a study of blood T cells in healthy people across ages. PCR was performed a second time for about 6 to 12 cycles using a sample-barcoded 5' primer and a J-beta primer mix. One entry per CDR3 protein results from TCRdb running MiXCR on the 5' RACE reads. The profile shows fewer than 1.5 million distinct CDR3 sequences, approximately 42% of them singletons. The sample taken for sequencing was blood. The receptors derive from a woman under 30 in good health.

The table lists this clonotype with a few counts. DNA for the CDR3: TGCAGTGCTGGACTAGCGGTACATGAGCAGTTCTTC. Protein product: CSAGLAVHEQFF. The rearrangement uses TRBV20-1 and TRBJ2-1, with 10 bases lining up with TRBD2. Germline V gene data show CDR1 as DFQATT and CDR2 as SNEGSKA (reference sequence). This CDR3 spans 12 amino acids. The ends lost 5 bases at V and 8 bases at J; junction bases unmatched: 3.

The chain's CDR3 is CASSLGARRDTEAFF. For the CDR3, the DNA is TGCGCCAGCAGCTTGGGTGCCAGGCGGGACACTGAAGCTTTCTTT. This rearrangement joins TRBV5-1 to TRBJ1-1, with D uncertain. Germline V CDR1 and CDR2: SGHRS, YFSETQ. This CDR3 is 15 amino acids long. Trimming took 0 bases from V and 3 from J, leaving 12 bases between them.

CDR3: CASSEYGPHNEQFF. The CDR3 DNA sequence: TGTGCCAGCAGTGAATACGGCCCCCACAATGAGCAGTTCTTC. The V and J genes are TRBV2 and TRBJ2-1; D unresolved. Germline V gene sequence: CDR1 SNHLY, CDR2 FYNNEI. V dropped 2 bases and J dropped 5 bases, with 10 bases sitting between them. The CDR3 runs to 14 residues.

As to this clonotype: This likely stems from a read error, as it lies one base from a far larger clone. The chain carries TRBV12-3 or TRBV12-4 and TRBJ2-1; D remains ambiguous. This CDR3 contains 11 residues. The CDR3 spells CASSPYDEQFF. For the CDR3, the DNA is TGTGCCAGCAGTCCCTACGATGAGCAGTTCTTC.

CDR3 in amino acids: CASSPLQGADNSPLHF. The CDR3 DNA sequence: TGTGCCAGCAGTCCCTTACAGGGGGCCGATAATTCACCCCTCCACTTT. The chain links TRBV27 to TRBJ1-6; 9 nucleotides agree with TRBD1. Per the germline V gene, CDR1 is MNHEY and CDR2 is SMNVEV (reference sequence). This CDR3 comprises 16 residues. Losses at the gene ends were 5 bases for V and 5 bases for J; bases not matched to a gene: 7.